Listed here are 4 T cell receptor beta chains from one sample, sequenced in a study of T cell responses to AZD1222 COVID-19 vaccine. Libraries were prepared by immunoSEQ multiplex PCR; TCRdb keeps only in-frame clonotypes and omits some of them. In the table there are 100,000 to 150,000 clones, 75% to 90% of which are singletons. The sequenced sample was peripheral blood, obtained on day 0 of AZD1222 vaccination. These receptors all come from an adult in good health.

This clone appeared once. This chain links TRBV3-1 (or the pseudogene TRBV3-2) with TRBJ2-2; TRBD2 agrees at 7 bases. After removal of 3 bases from V and 6 bases from J, the junction contained 19 bases not matched to a gene. CDR1 is LGHDT, CDR2 YNNKEL, per germline (reference sequence). The CDR3 loop spans 19 amino acids. CDR3 residues: CASSHPSGGTNYWAGELFF. The CDR3 DNA is TGTGCCAGCAGCCACCCTTCGGGGGGTACGAACTATTGGGCCGGGGAGCTGTTTTTT.

This clone was recorded only once. J is TRBJ2-7 and V is TRBV2, with D possibly matching TRBD1 (6 bases). Between the trimmed V and J ends, which lost 4 bases and 2 bases, there was a span of 12 bases. This CDR3 comprises 14 residues. CDR1 and CDR2 from the germline V gene are SNHLY and FYNNEI. CDR3 in amino acids: CASSGGGQPYEQYF. In nucleotides, the CDR3 is TGTGCCAGCAGTGGAGGCGGACAGCCCTACGAGCAGTACTTC.

The V gene is TRBV19, the J gene TRBJ2-7, with D unclear. Germline CDR1 LNHDA, CDR2 SQIVND (reference sequence). The length of the CDR3 is 14 residues. V lost 5 bases and J lost 0, with 11 bases in between. In DNA form, the CDR3 reads TGTGCCAGTAGTCCCCTCGGTAGCTCCTACGAGCAGTACTTC. Translation: CASSPLGSSYEQYF.

J is TRBJ2-1 and V is TRBV6-5; 10 bases match TRBD2. The V gene's germline CDR1 is MNHEY and CDR2 SVGAGI. Trimming at V came to 5 bases and at J to 9 bases, leaving 10 bases not matched to a gene. This CDR3 region has 15 residues. CDR3 DNA sequence: TGTGCCAGCAGTCCTCTAGCGGGAGAGAGAGGTGAGCAGTTCTTC. It encodes CASSPLAGERGEQFF.